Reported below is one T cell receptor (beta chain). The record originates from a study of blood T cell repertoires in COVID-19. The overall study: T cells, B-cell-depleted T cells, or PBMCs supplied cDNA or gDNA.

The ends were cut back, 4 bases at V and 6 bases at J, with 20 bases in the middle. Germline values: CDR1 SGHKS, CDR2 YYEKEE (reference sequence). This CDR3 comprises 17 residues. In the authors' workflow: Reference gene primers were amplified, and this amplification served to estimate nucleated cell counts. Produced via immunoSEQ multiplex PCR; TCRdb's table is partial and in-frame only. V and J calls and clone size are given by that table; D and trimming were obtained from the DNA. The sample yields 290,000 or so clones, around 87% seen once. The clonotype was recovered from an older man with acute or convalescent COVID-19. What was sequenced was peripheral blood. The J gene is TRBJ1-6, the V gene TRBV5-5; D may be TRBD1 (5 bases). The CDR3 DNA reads TGTGCCAGCAGCCTACAGGTCCGGGAGGCTGGTAATTCACCCCTCCACTTT. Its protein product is CASSLQVREAGNSPLHF.